This T cell receptor beta chain derives from a study of glioma-infiltrating T cells. Many counts were recorded for this clonotype. Its antigen is not identified. Whole-study findings and limits: CDR3 overlap between tissue and blood was very small. Non-neoplastic patients had below-expected tissue-blood divergence, while all gliomas exceeded expectation.

Amplification of TCR alpha and beta CDR3 regions from RNA used iRepertoire nested multiplex PCR. TCRdb reprocessed the multiplex PCR reads with MiXCR, giving one entry per CDR3 protein. The sample shows around 190,000 distinct CDR3 sequences, more than 25% of them seen only once. CDR1 and CDR2 from the germline V gene are SGHTA and FQGNSA. Trimming removed 4 bases at V and 7 bases at J, with 10 bases between. The CDR3 loop spans 12 amino acids. The chain carries TRBV7-2 and TRBJ1-2; D perhaps matches TRBD1 (5 bases). The sample was glioma tissue, nonneoplastic brain tissue, or PBMCs (not recorded which). This sequence originates from a human donor with low-grade glioma or glioblastoma, undergoing nonglioma brain surgery, or in good health (not recorded which). The CDR3 DNA sequence: TGTGCCAGCAGCTCCCAGACAGCTGGCTACACCTTC. As protein: CASSSQTAGYTF.